The sequence of this TCR beta chain was determined in a study of cytomegalovirus exposure and HLA in healthy donors. In germline, CDR1 is MGHDK, CDR2 SYGVNS. The CDR3 length is 13 residues. The V end was cut by 7 bases, the J end by 6 bases, with 16 bases between. Both 60 Vbeta primers and 13 Jbeta primers went into the PCR. This table comes from immunoSEQ multiplex PCR, and its TCRdb copy is limited to in-frame clones, with some not included. Among 50,000 to 60,000 clones listed, around 70% were seen once. Sample: PBMCs. The chain recombines TRBV25-1 with TRBJ2-7; possibly TRBD1 for D (5 bases). The receptor's source is a man younger than 35 in good health and CMV-seronegative. The CDR3 here is CASTNPQGFEQYF. The CDR3 DNA sequence: TGTGCCAGCACCAACCCGCAGGGATTCGAGCAGTACTTC.